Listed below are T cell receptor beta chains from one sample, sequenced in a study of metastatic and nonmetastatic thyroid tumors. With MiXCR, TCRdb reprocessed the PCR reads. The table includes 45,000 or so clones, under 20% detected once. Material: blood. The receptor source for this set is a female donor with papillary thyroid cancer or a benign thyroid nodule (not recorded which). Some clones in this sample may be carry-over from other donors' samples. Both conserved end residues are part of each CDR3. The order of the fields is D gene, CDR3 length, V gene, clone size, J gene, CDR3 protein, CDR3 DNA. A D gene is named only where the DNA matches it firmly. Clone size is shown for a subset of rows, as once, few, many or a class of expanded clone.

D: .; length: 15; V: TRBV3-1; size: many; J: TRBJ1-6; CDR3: CASSQDSGPNSPLHF; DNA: TGTGCCAGCAGCCAAGATTCAGGCCCCAATTCACCCCTCCACTTT
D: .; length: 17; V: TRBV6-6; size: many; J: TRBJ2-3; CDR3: CASSFEGGGASTDTQYF; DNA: TGTGCCAGCAGTTTCGAGGGTGGGGGGGCCAGCACAGATACGCAGTATTTT
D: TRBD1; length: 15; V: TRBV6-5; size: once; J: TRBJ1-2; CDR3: CATSYSLGQRYGYSF; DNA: TGTGCCACCAGTTACTCGTTGGGACAGCGCTATGGCTACAGCTTC
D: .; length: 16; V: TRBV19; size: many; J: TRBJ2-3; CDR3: CASSIDQPRRGDTQYF; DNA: TGTGCCAGTAGTATAGATCAACCGCGAAGAGGGGATACGCAGTATTTT
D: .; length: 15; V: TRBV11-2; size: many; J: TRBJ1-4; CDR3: CASSLAPRANEKLFF; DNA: TGTGCCAGCAGCTTGGCCCCCAGGGCTAATGAAAAACTGTTTTTT
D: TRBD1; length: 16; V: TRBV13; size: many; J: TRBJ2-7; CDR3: CASSLGGDRDSYEQYF; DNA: TGTGCCAGCAGCTTAGGCGGAGACAGGGACTCCTACGAGCAGTACTTC
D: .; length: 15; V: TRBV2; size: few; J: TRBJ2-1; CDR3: CASSEIEGLDNEQFF; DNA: TGTGCCAGCAGTGAAATTGAGGGTCTCGACAATGAGCAGTTCTTC
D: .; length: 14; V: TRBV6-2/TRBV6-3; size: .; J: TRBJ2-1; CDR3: CASSYSPNNNEQFF; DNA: TGTGCCAGCAGTTACTCGCCTAACAACAATGAGCAGTTCTTC
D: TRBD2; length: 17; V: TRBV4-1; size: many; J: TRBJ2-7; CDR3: CASSQDREREVPYEQYF; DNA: TGCGCCAGCAGCCAAGATCGGGAGCGGGAGGTACCCTACGAGCAGTACTTC
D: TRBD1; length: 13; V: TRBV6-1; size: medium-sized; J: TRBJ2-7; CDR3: CASIGQGGYEQYF; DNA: TGTGCCAGCATCGGACAGGGCGGTTACGAGCAGTACTTC
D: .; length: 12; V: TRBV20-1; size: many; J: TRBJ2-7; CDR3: CSASPDPYEQYF; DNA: TGCAGTGCTAGTCCGGACCCCTACGAGCAGTACTTC
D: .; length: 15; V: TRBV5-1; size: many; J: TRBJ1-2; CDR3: CASSLMAVNTYGYTF; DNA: TGCGCCAGCAGCTTAATGGCCGTAAACACCTATGGCTACACCTTC
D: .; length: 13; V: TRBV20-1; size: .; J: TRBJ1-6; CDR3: CSAHSSLNSPLHF; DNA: TGCAGTGCCCACAGCAGCCTTAATTCACCCCTCCACTTT
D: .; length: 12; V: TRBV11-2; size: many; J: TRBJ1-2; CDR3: CASSLDSYGYTF; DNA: TGTGCCAGCAGCCTGGACAGCTATGGCTACACCTTC
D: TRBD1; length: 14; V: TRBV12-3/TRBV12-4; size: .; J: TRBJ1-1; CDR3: CASSFRTGFATAFF; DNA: TGTGCCAGCAGTTTCCGGACAGGGTTCGCCACCGCTTTCTTT
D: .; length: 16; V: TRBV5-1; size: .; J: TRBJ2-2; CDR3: CASSSGTAGSTGELFF; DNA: TGCGCCAGCAGCTCCGGGACAGCGGGTTCCACCGGGGAGCTGTTTTTT
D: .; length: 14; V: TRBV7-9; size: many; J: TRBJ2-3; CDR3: CASSLLGSADTQYF; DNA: TGTGCCAGCAGCCTCTTAGGCTCCGCTGATACGCAGTATTTT
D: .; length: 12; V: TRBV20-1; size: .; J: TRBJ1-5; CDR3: CSASPPYQPQHF; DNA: TGCAGTGCTAGTCCCCCGTATCAGCCCCAGCATTTT